Detailed here is one T cell receptor beta chain. Its antigen is not known. Germline V gene lookup returns CDR1 KGHSH and CDR2 LQKENI. J was trimmed by 8 bases and V by 3 bases; bases with no gene match: 10. CDR3 length: 16 amino acids. Nashville, Tennessee was home to all donors, each a Caucasian adult. Deep was the level used in running the assay. This table comes from immunoSEQ multiplex PCR, and its TCRdb copy is limited to in-frame clones, with some not included. The sample has approximately 330,000 clones, roughly 80% seen once. This entry belongs to a study of shared clonotypes between healthy human individuals. The overall study: The composition of the donors was a couple of women and three men aged 18 to 49.

Notes on the study in general: Sequencing depth was predicted to influence how clonotypes are shared among donors.

Sample: memory CD4+ T cells sorted from blood. As for subset: CD45RA-negative fraction. The chain joins TRBV18 to TRBJ2-1, with 10 bases matching TRBD2. The TCR was taken from a man aged 25-45 years in good health. CDR3 sequence: CASSPRPSGSAYEQFF. For the CDR3, the DNA is TGTGCCAGCTCACCTCGCCCTAGCGGGAGCGCGTATGAGCAGTTCTTC.